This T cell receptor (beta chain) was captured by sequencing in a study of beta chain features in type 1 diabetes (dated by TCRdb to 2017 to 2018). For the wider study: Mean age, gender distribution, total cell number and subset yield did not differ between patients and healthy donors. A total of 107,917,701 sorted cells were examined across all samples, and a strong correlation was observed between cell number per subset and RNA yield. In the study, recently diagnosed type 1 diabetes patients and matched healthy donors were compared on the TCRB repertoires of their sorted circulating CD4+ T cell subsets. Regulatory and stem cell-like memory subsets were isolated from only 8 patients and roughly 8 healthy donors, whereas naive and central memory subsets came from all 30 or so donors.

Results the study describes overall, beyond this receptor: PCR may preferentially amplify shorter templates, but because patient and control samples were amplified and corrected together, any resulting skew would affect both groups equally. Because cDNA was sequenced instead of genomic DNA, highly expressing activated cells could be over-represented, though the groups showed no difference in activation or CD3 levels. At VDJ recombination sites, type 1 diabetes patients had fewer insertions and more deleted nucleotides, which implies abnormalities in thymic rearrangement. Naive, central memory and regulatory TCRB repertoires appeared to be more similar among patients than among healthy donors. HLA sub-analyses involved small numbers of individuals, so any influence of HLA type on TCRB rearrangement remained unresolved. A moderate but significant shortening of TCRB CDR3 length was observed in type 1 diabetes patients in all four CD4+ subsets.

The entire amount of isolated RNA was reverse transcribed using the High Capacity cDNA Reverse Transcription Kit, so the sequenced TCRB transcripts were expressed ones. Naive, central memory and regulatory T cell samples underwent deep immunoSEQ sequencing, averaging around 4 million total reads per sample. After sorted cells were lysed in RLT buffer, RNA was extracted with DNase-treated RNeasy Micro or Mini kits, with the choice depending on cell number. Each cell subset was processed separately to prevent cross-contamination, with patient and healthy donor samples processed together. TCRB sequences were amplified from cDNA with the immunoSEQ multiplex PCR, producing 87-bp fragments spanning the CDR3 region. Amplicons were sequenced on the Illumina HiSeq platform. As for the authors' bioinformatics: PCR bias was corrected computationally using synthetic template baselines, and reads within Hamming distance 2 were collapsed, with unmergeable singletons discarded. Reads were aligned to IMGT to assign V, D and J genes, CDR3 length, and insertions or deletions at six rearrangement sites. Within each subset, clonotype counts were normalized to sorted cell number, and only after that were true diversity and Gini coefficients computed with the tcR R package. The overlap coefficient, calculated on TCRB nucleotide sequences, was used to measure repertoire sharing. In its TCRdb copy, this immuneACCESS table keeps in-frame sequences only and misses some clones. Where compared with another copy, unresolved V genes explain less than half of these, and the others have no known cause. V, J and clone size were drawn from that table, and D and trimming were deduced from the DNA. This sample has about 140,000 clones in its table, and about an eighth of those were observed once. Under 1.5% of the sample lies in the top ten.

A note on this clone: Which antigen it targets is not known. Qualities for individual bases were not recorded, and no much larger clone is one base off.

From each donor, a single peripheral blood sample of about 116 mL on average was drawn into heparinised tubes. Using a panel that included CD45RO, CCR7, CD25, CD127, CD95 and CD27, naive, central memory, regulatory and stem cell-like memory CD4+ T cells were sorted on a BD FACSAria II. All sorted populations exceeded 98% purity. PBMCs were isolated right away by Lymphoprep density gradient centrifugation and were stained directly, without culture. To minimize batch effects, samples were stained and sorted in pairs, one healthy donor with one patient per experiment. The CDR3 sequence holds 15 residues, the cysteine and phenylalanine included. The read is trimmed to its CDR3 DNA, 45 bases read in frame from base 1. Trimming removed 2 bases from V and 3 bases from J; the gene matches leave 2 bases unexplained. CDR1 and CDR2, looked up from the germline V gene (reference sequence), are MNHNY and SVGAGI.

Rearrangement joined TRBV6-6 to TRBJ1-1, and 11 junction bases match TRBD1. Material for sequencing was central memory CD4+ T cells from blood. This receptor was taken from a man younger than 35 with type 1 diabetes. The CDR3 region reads CASSYPGQGDTEAFF. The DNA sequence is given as TGTGCCAGCAGTTACCCGGGACAGGGGGACACTGAAGCTTTCTTT.